One sample yielded the 30 T cell receptor beta chains listed below, sequenced in a study of blood T cell repertoires in COVID-19. TCRdb keeps only in-frame clones here, not all; method: immunoSEQ multiplex PCR. The sample includes approximately 100,000 clones, approximately 80% of them seen just once. Input material: peripheral blood. These receptors were taken from a woman aged 50 to 60 with acute or convalescent COVID-19.

The genes are TRBV4-1 and TRBJ1-6; D is possibly TRBD1 (6 bases). The CDR3 extends over 15 amino acids. The V and J ends lost 0 bases and 14 bases respectively, with 17 bases between them. Germline V gene lookup returns CDR1 MGHRA and CDR2 YSYEKL. The CDR3, as DNA: TGCGCCAGCAGCCAAGATGGGGCCAACAGGGTCACCCTCCACTTT. Translation: CASSQDGANRVTLHF.

This clone occurred once. CDR3 loop: CASSDPGSDRGTEAFF. CDR3 sequence (DNA): TGTGCCAGCAGTGACCCGGGATCGGACAGGGGGACTGAAGCTTTCTTT. V and J are TRBV2 and TRBJ1-1; 10 bases align to TRBD1. Germline assignment: CDR1 SNHLY and CDR2 FYNNEI. The CDR3 runs 16 residues. With 3 bases clipped from V and 5 bases from J, the junction kept 9 bases outside the gene matches.

The rearrangement links TRBV19 to TRBJ1-6; 8 bases are shared with TRBD1. The CDR3 loop spans 15 amino acids. J was trimmed by 6 bases and V by 4 bases; bases with no gene match: 5. Germline CDR1 is LNHDA and CDR2 is SQIVND (reference sequence). CDR3 sequence (DNA): TGTGCCAGTAGTAACATCGACAGGGGTAATTCACCCCTCCACTTT. Translated: CASSNIDRGNSPLHF.

The chain uses TRBV24-1 and TRBJ2-3, with TRBD1 matching over 8 bases. V dropped 1 base and J dropped 3; count of bases not matched to a gene: 8. The germline CDR1 and CDR2 sequences are KGHDR and SFDVKD. This CDR3 has 17 residues. CDR3: CATSDFGRGLVTDTQYF. The DNA of the CDR3 is TGTGCCACCAGTGATTTTGGCAGGGGGCTGGTAACAGATACGCAGTATTTT.

This sequence joins TRBV5-1 and TRBJ2-2, with 11 positions matching TRBD1. This CDR3 is 17 amino acids long. Per germline, CDR1 SGHRS and CDR2 YFSETQ. V lost 3 bases to trimming and J lost 6 bases; unmatched junction nucleotides: 10. This CDR3 reads CASSSRPGDRGSGELFF. CDR3 nucleotides: TGCGCCAGCAGCTCTCGCCCAGGGGACAGGGGGTCCGGGGAGCTGTTTTTT. The full variable domain, with the rest looked up from reference TRBV5-1 and TRBJ2-2, is KAGVTQTPRYLIKTRGQQVTLSCSPISGHRSVSWYQQTPGQGLQFLFEYFSETQRNKGNFPGRFSGRQFSNSRSEMNVSTLELGDSALYLCASSSRPGDRGSGELFFGEGSRLTVL.

The genes are TRBV7-8 and TRBJ1-1; D is uncertain. The CDR3 loop spans 14 amino acids. V was shortened by 7 bases and J by 0 bases, with 12 bases between the two germline ends. The V gene's germline CDR1 is SGHVS and CDR2 FQNEAQ. DNA for the CDR3: TGTGCCAGCACCCCCCAGATGGTGAACACTGAAGCTTTCTTT. The encoded protein is CASTPQMVNTEAFF.

The chain uses TRBV28 and TRBJ1-4, with 12 nucleotides matching TRBD1. V lost 6 bases and J lost 3; bases outside the gene matches: 17. Germline loops: CDR1 MDHEN, CDR2 SYDVKM. The CDR3 loop spans 20 amino acids. CDR3 sequence (DNA): TGTGCCAGCAGCATGGGACCGGGACAGGGGGCGGTGGTGGCTAATGAAAAACTGTTTTTT. Encoded protein: CASSMGPGQGAVVANEKLFF.

The chain employs TRBV10-1 and TRBJ1-2; D is uncertain. CDR1 is WNHNN and CDR2 is SYGVQD in the germline V gene (reference sequence). The V and J ends lost 3 bases and 4 bases respectively, with 12 bases between them. This CDR3 is 14 amino acids long. CDR3 nucleotide sequence: TGCGCCAGCAGTGATACAGCAGATATCTATGGCTACACCTTC. Its translation is CASSDTADIYGYTF.

The rearrangement joins TRBV3-1 (or the pseudogene TRBV3-2) to TRBJ1-5; the D gene is possibly TRBD1 (5 bases). Germline loops: CDR1 LGHDT, CDR2 YNNKEL (reference sequence). CDR3 length: 14 residues. V was shortened by 4 bases and J by 6 bases, with 13 bases between the two germline ends. The CDR3 sequence: CASSPRGGIQPQHF. The CDR3 DNA follows: TGTGCCAGCAGCCCGCGCGGGGGGATTCAGCCCCAGCATTTT.

V usage is TRBV18 and J usage is TRBJ2-3; TRBD2 aligns across 14 bases. The CDR3 totals 17 residues. V lost 5 bases to trimming and J lost 2 bases; unmatched junction nucleotides: 6. Germline lookup yields CDR1 KGHSH and CDR2 LQKENI. The chain's CDR3 is CASSSRTSGGFTDTQYF. As DNA, the CDR3 is TGTGCCAGCTCATCCCGGACTAGCGGGGGGTTCACAGATACGCAGTATTTT. The variable domain in full, completed from reference TRBV18 and TRBJ2-3, reads NAGVMQNPRHLVRRRGQEARLRCSPMKGHSHVYWYRQLPEEGLKFMVYLQKENIIDESGMPKERFSAEFPKEGPSILRIQQVVRGDSAAYFCASSSRTSGGFTDTQYFGPGTRLTVL.

This chain uses TRBV7-8 with TRBJ1-2; possible D gene TRBD1, 6 bases. This CDR3 contains 16 residues. Germline CDR1 reads SGHVS; CDR2 reads FQNEAQ. With 5 bases removed from V and 4 bases from J, the gap between germline ends came to 20 bases. The CDR3 protein is CASSPLTGGEAYGYTF. The CDR3 bases are TGTGCCAGCAGCCCCCTGACGGGGGGCGAAGCCTATGGCTACACCTTC.

The chain employs TRBV3-1 (or the pseudogene TRBV3-2) and TRBJ2-7, with 9 bases lining up with TRBD1. CDR1 is LGHDT, CDR2 YNNKEL, per germline (reference sequence). The V and J ends lost 4 bases and 8 bases, in that order; junction bases with no gene match: 3. This CDR3 has 12 residues. CDR3 loop: CASSRTGEKQYF. The CDR3 DNA is TGTGCCAGCAGCCGGACAGGGGAGAAGCAGTACTTC.

The chain employs TRBV4-2 and TRBJ2-5, with 10 positions matching TRBD2. Losses at the gene ends were 0 bases for V and 5 bases for J; bases not matched to a gene: 9. Germline loops: CDR1 LGHNA, CDR2 YNFKEQ. This CDR3 spans 17 amino acids. The CDR3 region has the DNA TGTGCCAGCAGCCAAGATCCCAGCGGGGGGGCGTGGGAGACCCAGTACTTC. Translation gives CASSQDPSGGAWETQYF.

This rearrangement joins TRBV18 to TRBJ2-6; 10 positions agree with TRBD1. With 3 bases clipped from V and 4 bases from J, the junction kept 6 bases outside the gene matches. The CDR3 sequence is 17 residues long. Germline V gene sequence: CDR1 KGHSH, CDR2 LQKENI. The DNA for the CDR3 is TGTGCCAGCTCACCGAGACAGGGGGCTGCAGGGGCCAACGTCCTGACTTTC. It specifies CASSPRQGAAGANVLTF.

This clone was seen once. The chain recombines TRBV5-6 with TRBJ1-3; TRBD1 agrees at 7 bases. Germline V gene sequence: CDR1 SGHDT, CDR2 YYEEEE. This CDR3 is 15 amino acids long. Trimming at V came to 4 bases and at J to 6 bases, leaving 10 bases not matched to a gene. Here the CDR3 reads CASSPAPDRLNTIYF. The CDR3 region has the DNA TGTGCCAGCAGCCCGGCGCCGGACAGGTTAAACACCATATATTTT.

A single count supports this clone. V usage is TRBV28 and J usage is TRBJ1-5; 7 bases are a match to TRBD1. CDR1 is MDHEN, CDR2 SYDVKM, per germline. J lost 6 bases, V lost 7 bases, and 9 bases had no gene match. The CDR3 is 14 amino acids. CDR3 DNA: TGTGCCAGCACCCCTGACAGGGTTAGTCAGCCCCAGCATTTT. It is translated as CASTPDRVSQPQHF.

This clone was detected once. The genes are TRBV5-1 and TRBJ2-2; D not certain. Germline CDR1 and CDR2: SGHRS and YFSETQ. The CDR3 spans 12 residues. Between the trimmed V and J ends, which lost 1 base and 7 bases, there was a span of 5 bases. The CDR3 loop is CASSLNGGELFF. The CDR3 DNA follows: TGCGCCAGCAGCTTGAACGGCGGGGAGCTGTTTTTT.

The chain uses TRBV6-5 and TRBJ1-1; tentatively, D is TRBD1 (5 bases). Germline assignment: CDR1 MNHEY and CDR2 SVGAGI. V shed 2 bases and J shed 7 bases, with 5 bases lying between them. The CDR3 has 11 residues. The CDR3 spells CASSYRGEAFF. The CDR3 DNA reads as TGTGCCAGCAGTTACAGGGGTGAAGCTTTCTTT.

This clone appeared once. The gene calls are TRBV2 and TRBJ1-1; possible D gene TRBD1, 6 bases. The CDR3 runs 18 residues. The V gene lost 7 bases and the J gene lost 1 base, with 25 bases spanning the gap. The V gene's germline CDR1 is SNHLY and CDR2 FYNNEI. The CDR3: CASIPPFIGIRGNTEAFF. The CDR3 bases are TGTGCCAGCATACCCCCATTCATAGGCATCAGGGGGAACACTGAAGCTTTCTTT.

The rearrangement uses TRBV6-5 and TRBJ2-3; 9 nucleotides align to TRBD2. V shed 0 bases, J shed 2 bases, and the junction held 3 bases outside the gene matches. CDR1 is MNHEY, CDR2 SVGAGI, per germline. CDR3 size: 16 residues. In nucleotides, the CDR3 is TGTGCCAGCAGTTACTCGGGCGGGGGGGCCACAGATACGCAGTATTTT. Translation: CASSYSGGGATDTQYF.

V gene TRBV29-1 combines with J gene TRBJ1-1; D unclear. From germline, CDR1 is SQVTM and CDR2 ANQGSEA. Trimming removed 3 bases at V and 2 bases at J, with 13 bases between. This CDR3 comprises 14 residues. The CDR3 bases are TGCAGCGTTGACGTCTCAGGTCGTAACACTGAAGCTTTCTTT. This sequence encodes CSVDVSGRNTEAFF. The entire variable domain, with the rest obtained from reference TRBV29-1 and TRBJ1-1, is as follows: SAVISQKPSRDICQRGTSLTIQCQVDSQVTMMFWYRQQPGQSLTLIATANQGSEATYESGFVIDKFPISRPNLTFSTLTVSNMSPEDSSIYLCSVDVSGRNTEAFFGQGTRLTVV.

This chain joins TRBV30 and TRBJ2-1, with 10 bases lining up with TRBD2. This CDR3 comprises 13 residues. Germline CDR1 GTSNPN, CDR2 SVGIG (reference sequence). V lost 2 bases to trimming and J lost 10 bases; unmatched junction nucleotides: 5. CDR3 residues: CAWSILAGDEQFF. The CDR3 DNA reads as TGTGCCTGGAGTATTCTAGCGGGGGACGAGCAGTTCTTC.

This rearrangement joins TRBV4-2 to TRBJ1-3, with 8 bases aligning to TRBD1. The CDR3 consists of 15 residues. Germline trimming cut 4 bases from V and 4 bases from J; bases unmatched to any gene: 6. Germline-derived CDR1 and CDR2 are LGHNA and YNFKEQ. Here the CDR3 DNA reads TGTGCCAGCAGCCGCACACAGGGGGGCGGAAACACCATATATTTT. Encoded protein: CASSRTQGGGNTIYF.

This clone was observed a single time. The V and J genes are TRBV18 and TRBJ1-1; a possible D gene is TRBD1 (6 bases). V dropped 6 bases and J dropped 1 base, with 12 bases sitting between them. The CDR3 spans 14 residues. Germline V gene sequence: CDR1 KGHSH, CDR2 LQKENI. Here the CDR3 reads CASSPAQGNTEAFF. In DNA form, the CDR3 reads TGTGCCAGCTCCCCAGCACAGGGGAACACTGAAGCTTTCTTT.

V is TRBV5-1 and J is TRBJ1-3; 8 nucleotides align to TRBD1. The germline CDR1 and CDR2 sequences are SGHRS and YFSETQ. The CDR3 is 13 amino acids. After removal of 4 bases from V and 8 bases from J, the junction contained 5 bases not matched to a gene. The CDR3 region has the DNA TGCGCCAGCAGCCAGACAGGGGTTGACACCATATATTTT. Protein sequence: CASSQTGVDTIYF. The variable domain in full, completed from reference TRBV5-1 and TRBJ1-3, reads KAGVTQTPRYLIKTRGQQVTLSCSPISGHRSVSWYQQTPGQGLQFLFEYFSETQRNKGNFPGRFSGRQFSNSRSEMNVSTLELGDSALYLCASSQTGVDTIYFGEGSWLTVV.

The chain joins TRBV5-4 to TRBJ2-3, with D uncertain. The CDR3 totals 14 residues. The V end was cut by 4 bases, the J end by 1 base, with 10 bases between. Germline V CDR1 and CDR2: SGHNT, YYREEE (reference sequence). The CDR3 loop is CASSPGQRTDTQYF. For the CDR3, the DNA is TGTGCCAGCAGCCCAGGTCAGCGCACAGATACGCAGTATTTT.

The chain joins TRBV6-6 to TRBJ1-1; D possibly corresponds to TRBD1 (5 bases). Germline V gene sequence: CDR1 MNHNY, CDR2 SVGAGI (reference sequence). This CDR3 region has 13 residues. Between the trimmed V and J ends, which lost 4 bases and 7 bases, there was a span of 13 bases. The CDR3 sequence: CASSLGWDFEAFF. Here the CDR3 DNA reads TGTGCCAGCAGTTTAGGCTGGGACTTTGAAGCTTTCTTT.

V gene TRBV5-8 combines with J gene TRBJ1-3; D uncertain. Germline V gives CDR1 SGHTS, CDR2 YDEGEE. CDR3 size: 15 residues. V lost 6 bases, J lost 1 base, and 14 bases lay in between. This CDR3 is CASTWEGASGNTIYF. The CDR3 nucleotides are TGTGCCAGCACCTGGGAGGGTGCGTCTGGAAACACCATATATTTT.

The V gene is TRBV9, the J gene TRBJ2-1; 12 bases match TRBD2. Germline CDR1 is SGDLS and CDR2 is YYNGEE. The CDR3 sequence is 18 residues long. Trimming cost V 4 bases and J 0 bases; bases outside gene matches: 8. As DNA, the CDR3 is TGTGCCAGCAGCCTACTAGCGGGGGGTCAGAGCTCCTACAATGAGCAGTTCTTC. As protein: CASSLLAGGQSSYNEQFF.

This clone has more than one count but fewer than ten. The chain recombines TRBV7-9 with TRBJ1-3; TRBD1 agrees at 8 bases. In germline, CDR1 is SEHNR, CDR2 FQNEAQ (reference sequence). Trimming removed 2 bases from V and 8 bases from J; junction bases left unmatched: 5. This CDR3 comprises 14 residues. CDR3 DNA: TGTGCCAGCAGCTTAACGGACAGGGCAGACACCATATATTTT. Its protein product is CASSLTDRADTIYF.